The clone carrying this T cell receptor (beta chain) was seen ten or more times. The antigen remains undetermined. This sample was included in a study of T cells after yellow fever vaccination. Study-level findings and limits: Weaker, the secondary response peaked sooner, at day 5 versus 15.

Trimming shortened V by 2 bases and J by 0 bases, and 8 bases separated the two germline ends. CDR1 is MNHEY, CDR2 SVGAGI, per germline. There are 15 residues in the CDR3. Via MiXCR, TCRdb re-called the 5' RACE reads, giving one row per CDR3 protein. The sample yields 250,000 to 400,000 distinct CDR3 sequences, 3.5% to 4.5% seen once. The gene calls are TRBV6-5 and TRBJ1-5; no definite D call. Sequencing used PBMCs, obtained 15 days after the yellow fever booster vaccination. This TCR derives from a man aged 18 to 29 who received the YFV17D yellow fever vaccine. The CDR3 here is CASSYSFYSNQPQHF. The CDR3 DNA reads TGTGCCAGCAGTTACAGTTTCTATAGCAATCAGCCCCAGCATTTT.